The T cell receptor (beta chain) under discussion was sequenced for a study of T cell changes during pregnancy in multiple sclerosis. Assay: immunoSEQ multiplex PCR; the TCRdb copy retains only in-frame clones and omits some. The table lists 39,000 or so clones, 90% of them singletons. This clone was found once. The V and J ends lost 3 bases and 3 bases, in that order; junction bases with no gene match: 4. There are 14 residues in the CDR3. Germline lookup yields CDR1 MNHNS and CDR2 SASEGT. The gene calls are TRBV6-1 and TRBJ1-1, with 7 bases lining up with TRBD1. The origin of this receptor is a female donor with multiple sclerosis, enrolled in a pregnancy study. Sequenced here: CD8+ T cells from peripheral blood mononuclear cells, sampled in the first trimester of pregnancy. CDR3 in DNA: TGTGCCAGCAGTGACCGACAGGGACACACTGAAGCTTTCTTT. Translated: CASSDRQGHTEAFF.